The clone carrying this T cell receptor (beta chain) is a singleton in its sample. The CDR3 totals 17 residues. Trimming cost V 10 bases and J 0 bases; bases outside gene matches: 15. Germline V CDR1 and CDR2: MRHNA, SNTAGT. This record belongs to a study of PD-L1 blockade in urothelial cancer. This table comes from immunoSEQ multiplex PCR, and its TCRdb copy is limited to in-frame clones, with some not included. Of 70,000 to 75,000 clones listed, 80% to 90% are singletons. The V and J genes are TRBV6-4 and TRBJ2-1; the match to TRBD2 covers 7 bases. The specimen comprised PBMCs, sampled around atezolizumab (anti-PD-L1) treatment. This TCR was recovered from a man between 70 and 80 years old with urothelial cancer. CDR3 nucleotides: TGTGCCAACTCAGCCTTTCCGGGACTACCCTCCTACAATGAGCAGTTCTTC. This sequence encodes CANSAFPGLPSYNEQFF.